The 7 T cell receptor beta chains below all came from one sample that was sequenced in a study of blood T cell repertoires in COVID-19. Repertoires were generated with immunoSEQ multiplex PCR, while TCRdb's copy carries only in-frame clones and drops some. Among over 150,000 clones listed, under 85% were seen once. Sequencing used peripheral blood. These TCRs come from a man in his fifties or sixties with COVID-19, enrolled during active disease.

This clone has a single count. The CDR3 nucleotides are TGTGCCAGCAGTGAAGGTTGGGGGGACACTGAAGCTTTCTTT. This sequence encodes CASSEGWGDTEAFF. The J gene is TRBJ1-1, the V gene TRBV6-1; TRBD1 might be the D (5 bases). Trimming stripped 1 base from V and 3 bases from J, with 9 bases between. The CDR3 has 14 residues. Germline V gene lookup returns CDR1 MNHNS and CDR2 SASEGT.

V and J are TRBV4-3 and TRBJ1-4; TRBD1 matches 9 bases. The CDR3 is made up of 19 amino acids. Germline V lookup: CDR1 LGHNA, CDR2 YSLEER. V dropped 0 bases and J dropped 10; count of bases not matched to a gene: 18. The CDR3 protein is CASSQEAGQGLGLVGKLFF. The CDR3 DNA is TGCGCCAGCAGCCAAGAAGCGGGACAGGGCCTCGGGTTAGTCGGAAAACTGTTTTTT.

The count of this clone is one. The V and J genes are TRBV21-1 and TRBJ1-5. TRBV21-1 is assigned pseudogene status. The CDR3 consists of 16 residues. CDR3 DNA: TGTGCCCAGCGAAGTTGTCCGGCTCTAGAAAATCAGCCCCAGCATTTT. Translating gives CAQRSCPALENQPQHF.

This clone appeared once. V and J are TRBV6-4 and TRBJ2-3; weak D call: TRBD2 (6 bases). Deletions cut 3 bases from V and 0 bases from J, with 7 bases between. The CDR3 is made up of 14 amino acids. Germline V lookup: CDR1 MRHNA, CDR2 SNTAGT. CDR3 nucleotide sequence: TGTGCCAGCAGTGAAGGGACTAGCACAGATACGCAGTATTTT. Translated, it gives CASSEGTSTDTQYF.

CDR3 in DNA: TGTGCCAGCAGCTTAGACAGGCAGGGTTACGTCAAAAACATTCAGTACTTC. Amino acids: CASSLDRQGYVKNIQYF. The chain employs TRBV7-2 and TRBJ2-4, with D possibly matching TRBD1 (5 bases). Trimming took off 1 base at V and 3 bases at J, with 16 bases between the two ends. The CDR3 is 17 residues long. Germline values: CDR1 SGHTA, CDR2 FQGNSA.

As DNA, the CDR3 is TGTGCCGGTAGGGGGGGCCCGGATCAGCCCCAGCATTTT. Its protein product is CAGRGGPDQPQHF. This chain links TRBV6-6 with TRBJ1-5; D might be TRBD1 (6 bases). The CDR3 length is 13 residues. Germline lookup yields CDR1 MNHNY and CDR2 SVGAGI (reference sequence). Trimming left V 11 bases short and J 5 bases short, with 16 bases between.

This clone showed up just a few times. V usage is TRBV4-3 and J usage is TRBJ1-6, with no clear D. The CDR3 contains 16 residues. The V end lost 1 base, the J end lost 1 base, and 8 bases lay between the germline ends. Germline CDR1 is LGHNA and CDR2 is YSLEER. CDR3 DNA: TGCGCCAGCAGCCAAGTGGTGAGGTCCTATAATTCACCCCTCCACTTT. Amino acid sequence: CASSQVVRSYNSPLHF.